The present entry profiles one T cell receptor (beta chain) with its context. Its antigen is not known. The record originates from a study of cytomegalovirus exposure and HLA in healthy donors. General study results and limits: In vitro assays verified that a few CMV-associated chains recognized CMV antigens specifically.

The donors were part of the approximately 120-subject validation cohort, which stood apart from the roughly 670-subject first cohort. Here immunoSEQ multiplex PCR was the method, and the copy in TCRdb shows in-frame clones only, minus some. This sample yields roughly 100,000 clones, of which about 85% are seen a single time; about 4% belongs to the top ten. J lost 5 bases, V lost 4 bases, and 6 bases had no gene match. Per germline, CDR1 MDHEN and CDR2 SYDVKM. This CDR3 is 14 amino acids long. The chain is built from TRBV28 and TRBJ2-3; 7 nucleotides line up with TRBD2. Sequenced material: PBMCs. The origin of this receptor is a young woman in good health and CMV-seropositive. The CDR3 coding sequence is TGTGCCAGCAGTTGGACGGGAGGTGTAGATACGCAGTATTTT. Its translation: CASSWTGGVDTQYF.